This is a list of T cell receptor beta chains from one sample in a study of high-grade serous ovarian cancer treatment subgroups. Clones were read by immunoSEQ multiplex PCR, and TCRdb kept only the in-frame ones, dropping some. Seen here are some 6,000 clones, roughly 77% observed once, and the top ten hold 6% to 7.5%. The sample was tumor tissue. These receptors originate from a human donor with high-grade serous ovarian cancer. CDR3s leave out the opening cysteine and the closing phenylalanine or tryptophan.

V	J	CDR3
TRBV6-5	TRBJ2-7	ASSLRTGGLYEQY
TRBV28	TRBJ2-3	ASSLDRGSIGGTQY
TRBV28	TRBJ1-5	ASSLVSGQDEH
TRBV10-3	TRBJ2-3	AISPSDSTDTQY
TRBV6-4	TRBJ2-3	ASSDSGGATDTQY
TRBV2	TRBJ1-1	ASSETGGNTEAF
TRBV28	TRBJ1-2	ASNTGQFYGYT
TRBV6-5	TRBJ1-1	ASSGGGGGFEAF
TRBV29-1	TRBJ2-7	SVLGTRDSYEQY
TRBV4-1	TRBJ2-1	ASSQSDWVYNEQF
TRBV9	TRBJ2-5	ASSTQRGGLGTQY
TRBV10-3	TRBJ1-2	AISESAANYGYT
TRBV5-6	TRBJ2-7	ASSLLEVYEQY
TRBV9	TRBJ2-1	ASSVVGSRNNEQF
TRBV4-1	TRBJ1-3	ASSQEPGVSGNTIY
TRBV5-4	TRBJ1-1	ASSLWTGNTEAF
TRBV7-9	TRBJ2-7	ASSFSGVTYEQY
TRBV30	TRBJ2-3	ASPLGQGSYTQY
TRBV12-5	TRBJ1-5	ASGFNQPQH
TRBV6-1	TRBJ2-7	ASSEFVTASYEQY
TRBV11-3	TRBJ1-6	ASSLNNSPLH
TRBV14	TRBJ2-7	ASSLQGFNEQY
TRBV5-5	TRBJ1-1	ASSLIWPADRNTEAF
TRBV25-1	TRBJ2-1	ASSNPAGASYNEQF
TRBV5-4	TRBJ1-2	ASTQNRADYGYT
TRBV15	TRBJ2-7	ATSREVFSSYEQY
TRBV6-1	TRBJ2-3	ASSDEAGVTDTQY
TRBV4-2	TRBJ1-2	ASSRGQGTDGYT
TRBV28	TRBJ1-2	ASSPRDRGTEGYT
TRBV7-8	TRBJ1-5	ASSRGGLNQPQH
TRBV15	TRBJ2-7	ATSREGQGYEQY
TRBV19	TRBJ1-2	ASSPPQTYYGYT
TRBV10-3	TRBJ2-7	AISDPGEGGYEQY
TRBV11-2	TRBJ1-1	ASYSTEAF
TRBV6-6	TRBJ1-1	ASSVDRATEAF
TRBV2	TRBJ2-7	ASRGTSYEQY
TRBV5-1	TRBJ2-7	ASSLASGTGSEQY
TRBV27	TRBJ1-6	ASSLRDSPLH
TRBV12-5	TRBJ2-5	ASGLTWTSGGQETQY
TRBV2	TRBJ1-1	ATSYGGDEAF
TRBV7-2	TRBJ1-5	ASSPYPGTNQPQH
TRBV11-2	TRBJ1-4	ASSLDSDLRGLF
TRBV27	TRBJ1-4	ASKRGGSNEKLF
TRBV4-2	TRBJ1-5	ASSQDGYSNQPQH
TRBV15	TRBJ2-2	ATSTGQGRAGEPF
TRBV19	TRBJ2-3	ASSIDRRADTQY
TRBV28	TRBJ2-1	ASSLFVGGTSYNEQF
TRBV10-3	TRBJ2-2	AARQSNTGELF
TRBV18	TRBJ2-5	ASSQTAYQETQY
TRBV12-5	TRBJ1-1	ASGLEVNTEAF
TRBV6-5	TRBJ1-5	ASSGKGYQPQH
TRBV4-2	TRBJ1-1	ASSQDGIRPNTEAF
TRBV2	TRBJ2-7	ASSYFGVDEQY
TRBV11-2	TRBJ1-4	ASSPRRGGEKLF
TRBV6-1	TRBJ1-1	ASSEWPETEAF
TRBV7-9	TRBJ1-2	ASWVSGDYGYT
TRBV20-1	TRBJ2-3	SVRVADTQY